The sequence of this T cell receptor beta chain was determined in a study of T-cell reconstitution after alpha-beta-depleted transplantation in children. In germline, CDR1 is SGHRS, CDR2 YFSETQ. Trimming removed 4 bases at V and 3 bases at J, with 11 bases between. This CDR3 has 14 amino acids. This clonotype was seen ten or more times. Unique molecular identifiers featured in how the TCRbeta library was prepared. MiXCR, run by TCRdb on the PCR reads, gives a single entry per CDR3 protein. The table lists approximately 400,000 distinct CDR3 sequences, 11% of them singletons, with over 4.5% in the top ten.

This chain uses TRBV5-1 with TRBJ1-3; D is uncertain. The sample here was PBMCs from the stem cell graft donor, taken from the stem cell graft. This clonotype was sampled from a human donor who donated a stem cell graft to a child with acute myeloid leukemia. CDR3 residues: CASSPRTDGNTIYF. CDR3 in DNA: TGCGCCAGCAGCCCAAGGACGGATGGAAACACCATATATTTT.